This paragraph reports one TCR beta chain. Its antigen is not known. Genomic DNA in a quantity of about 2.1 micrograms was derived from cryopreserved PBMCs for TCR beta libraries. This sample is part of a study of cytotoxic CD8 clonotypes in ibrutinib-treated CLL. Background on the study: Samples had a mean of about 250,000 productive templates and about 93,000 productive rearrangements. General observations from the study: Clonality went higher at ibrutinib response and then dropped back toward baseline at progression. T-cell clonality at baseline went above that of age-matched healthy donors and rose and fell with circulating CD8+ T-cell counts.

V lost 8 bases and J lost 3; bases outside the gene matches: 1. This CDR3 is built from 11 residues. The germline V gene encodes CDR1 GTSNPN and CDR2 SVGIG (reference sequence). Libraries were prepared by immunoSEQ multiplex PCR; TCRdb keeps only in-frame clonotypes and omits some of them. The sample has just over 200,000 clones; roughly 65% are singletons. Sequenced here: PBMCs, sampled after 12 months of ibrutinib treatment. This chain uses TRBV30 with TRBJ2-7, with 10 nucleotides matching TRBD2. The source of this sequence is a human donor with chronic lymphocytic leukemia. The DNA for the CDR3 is TGTGCCCGGACTAGCGGCTACGAGCAGTACTTC. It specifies CARTSGYEQYF.